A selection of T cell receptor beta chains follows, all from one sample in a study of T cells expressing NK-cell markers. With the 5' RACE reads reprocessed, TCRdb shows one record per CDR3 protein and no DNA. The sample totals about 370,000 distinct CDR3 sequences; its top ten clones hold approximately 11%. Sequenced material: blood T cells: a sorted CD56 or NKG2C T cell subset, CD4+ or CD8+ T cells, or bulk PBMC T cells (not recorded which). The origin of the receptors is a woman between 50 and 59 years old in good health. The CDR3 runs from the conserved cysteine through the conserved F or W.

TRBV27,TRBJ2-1,CASSFRQGHNNEQFF
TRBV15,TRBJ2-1,CATSRTMGTSNEQFF
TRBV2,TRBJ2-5,CASGSQETQYF
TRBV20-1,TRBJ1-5,CSASLGTDSNQPQHF
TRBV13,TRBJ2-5,CASSLSDGEETQYF
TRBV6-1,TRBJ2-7,CASSEPPPGSRYEQYF
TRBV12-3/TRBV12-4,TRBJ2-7,CASSFKLAGVYEQYF
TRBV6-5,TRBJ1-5,CASRRTGSGQPQHF
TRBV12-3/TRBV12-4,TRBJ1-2,CASSPWRVPVYGYTF
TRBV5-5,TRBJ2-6,CASSRGYLSGANVLTF
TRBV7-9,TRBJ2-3,CASSLRAPGRADTQYF
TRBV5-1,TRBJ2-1,CASSLALGLADNEQFF
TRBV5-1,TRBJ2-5,CASSLGAATSRETQYF